The rows below give T cell receptor beta chains drawn from one sample of a study of blood T cells in healthy people across ages. TCRdb analysed the 5' RACE reads with MiXCR anew, one entry per CDR3 protein. Of about 830,000 distinct CDR3 sequences listed, roughly 60% are singletons. The sequencing sample was made of blood. The receptor source for this set is a man between 25 and 39 years old in good health. Each CDR3 is given with its conserved first and last residue. A D gene is named only where the DNA matches it firmly. Clone size appears in some rows only: once, few, many, or a class for an expanded clone.

>.|.|TRBV20-1|TRBJ2-7
TGCAGTGCTAGAGATCGCACTACCCAATTCTACGAGCAGTACTTC
CSARDRTTQFYEQYF
>.|.|TRBV28|TRBJ2-5
TGTGCCAGCACCTCACCGAGGGCCGGTTCGGGGGAGCAGTACTTC
CASTSPRAGSGEQYF
>TRBD1|.|TRBV5-1|TRBJ1-2
TGCGCCAGCAGCTTATCCGGACAGGCGGTCTATGGCTGCACCTTC
CASSLSGQAVYGCTF
>TRBD2|few|TRBV10-3|TRBJ2-5
TGTGCCATCAGTGAGTCGAATCCCGCTAGCGGAGGCCAAGAGACCCAGTACTTC
CAISESNPASGGQETQYF
>.|.|TRBV2|TRBJ2-7
TGTGCCAGCAGCGGAGCAGATAATTTCTCCTACGAGCAGTACTTC
CASSGADNFSYEQYF
>TRBD2|.|TRBV5-1|TRBJ2-1
TGCGCCAGCAGCTTGGATGGCGGGGGGGCCGGGGAGCAGTTCTTC
CASSLDGGGAGEQFF
>.|many|TRBV10-1|TRBJ2-7
TGCGCCAACACTCTACTACAGGGTTCCCCCTACGAGCAGTACTTC
CANTLLQGSPYEQYF
>.|.|TRBV12-3/TRBV12-4|TRBJ2-7
TGTGCCAGCAGCTTTCAACAGGGAACGGTGACGAGGGCGACGCAGTACTTC
CASSFQQGTVTRATQYF
>TRBD1|.|TRBV20-1|TRBJ1-2
TGCAGTGCTAGACAGGGGGCGCAAGGCTATGGCTACACCTTC
CSARQGAQGYGYTF
>TRBD2|once|TRBV7-6|TRBJ2-3
TGTGCCAGCAGCTCGATAACAGCGGGGGCCACAGATACGCAGTATTTT
CASSSITAGATDTQYF
>TRBD2|.|TRBV7-8|TRBJ2-7
TGTGCCAGCAGCTTAGCGGGTGTAGCGGGAGGGCCTGTCTACGAGCAGTACTTC
CASSLAGVAGGPVYEQYF
>.|.|TRBV4-3|TRBJ1-2
TGCGCCAGCAGCCTAGAACCCAGCCATGGCCCTAACTATGGCTACACCTTC
CASSLEPSHGPNYGYTF
>TRBD2|few|TRBV20-1|TRBJ2-5
TGCAGTGCTACCGGACTAGCGGGAGAAGTGGAGACCCAGTACTTC
CSATGLAGEVETQYF
>TRBD2|.|TRBV10-3|TRBJ2-3
TGTGCCATCAGGAAGCGGGAGGGCACAGATACGCAGTATTTT
CAIRKREGTDTQYF
>.|.|TRBV7-9|TRBJ2-4
TGTGCCAGCAGCTTAGGAACCTTGACCCTAGGGGAGCAGTACTTC
CASSLGTLTLGEQYF
>.|.|TRBV30|TRBJ2-5
TGTGCCTGGAGTGAACAGGGGGACTACGAACAGTACTTC
CAWSEQGDYEQYF
>.|.|TRBV3-1|TRBJ1-2
TGTGCCAGCAGTCTCGATCCAGGGGTTCGTGGCTACACCTTC
CASSLDPGVRGYTF
>.|.|TRBV9|TRBJ2-1
TGTGCCAGCAGCACCCCCGGACTTTACAATGAGCAGTTCTTC
CASSTPGLYNEQFF
>.|once|TRBV3-1|TRBJ2-1
TGTGCCAGCAGCCAAGACGGAGAGGGCAAAACCTACAATGAGCAGTTCTTC
CASSQDGEGKTYNEQFF
>.|.|TRBV4-3|TRBJ2-5
TGCGCCAGCAGCCAAGACTTTAACAGCGAGACCCAGTACTTC
CASSQDFNSETQYF
>.|.|TRBV10-3|TRBJ2-5
TGTGCCATCGCGGACACGGTACAAGAGACCCAGTACTTC
CAIADTVQETQYF
>.|.|TRBV9|TRBJ1-4
TGTGCCAGCAGCAGGACAGACGGTCGGGAAAAACTGTTTTTT
CASSRTDGREKLFF
>TRBD1|.|TRBV10-3|TRBJ2-6
TGTGCCATCGCCGCCGGGACAGGAAATTCTGGGGCCAACGTCCTGACTTTC
CAIAAGTGNSGANVLTF
>TRBD1|.|TRBV5-1|TRBJ2-5
TGCGCCAGCAGCGCCCAGGTGGGACAGCAGTACTTC
CASSAQVGQQYF
>TRBD1|.|TRBV20-1|TRBJ1-6
TGCAGTGCTAGAGAGCCGGGACAGCAAAGATCACTCCTCCACTTT
CSAREPGQQRSLLHF
>.|.|TRBV11-2|TRBJ2-1
TGTGCCAGCAGCTTAGAAGGCAGTTCGAATGAGCAGTTCTTC
CASSLEGSSNEQFF
>TRBD2|.|TRBV20-1|TRBJ2-3
TGCAGTGCTAGAGTGTATCCGACTAGCGGGGTCGTGAGAGATACGCAGTATTTT
CSARVYPTSGVVRDTQYF
>.|.|TRBV9|TRBJ1-2
TGTGCCAGCAGCCCGCCGGGGGATTCGCGGGGCTACACCTTC
CASSPPGDSRGYTF
>.|.|TRBV6-1|TRBJ2-6
TGTGCCAGCAGCCACAACTGGGACCCGTCTGGGGCCAACGTCCTGACTTTC
CASSHNWDPSGANVLTF
>.|many|TRBV2|TRBJ2-4
TGTGCCAGCAGGGGGTTAGCCAAAAACATTCAGTACTTC
CASRGLAKNIQYF
>TRBD2|once|TRBV12-5|TRBJ2-7
TGTGCTAGTGGTCCAGGGACTAAAGCTCTATACAATGAGCAGTACTTC
CASGPGTKALYNEQYF
>.|.|TRBV10-3|TRBJ1-1
TGTGCCATCAGGGGCTCGGGGGAGCTGAACACTGAAGCTTTCTTT
CAIRGSGELNTEAFF
>TRBD2|.|TRBV6-5|TRBJ2-1
TGTGCCAGCAGTTGGACTAGCGGGGTTCTAGGCGGTGAGCAGTTCTTC
CASSWTSGVLGGEQFF
>TRBD2|many|TRBV7-2|TRBJ2-4
TGTGCCAGCAGCCCCGGACTAGCAGGAAACATTCAGTACTTC
CASSPGLAGNIQYF
>TRBD2|.|TRBV6-2/TRBV6-3|TRBJ2-1
TGTGCCAGCAATGGACTAGCGGGAGGATCCTACAATGAGCAGTTCTTC
CASNGLAGGSYNEQFF
>.|.|TRBV29-1|TRBJ2-7
TGCAGCGCGGAGGGGGGTCACGAGCAGTACTTC
CSAEGGHEQYF
>.|.|TRBV7-2|TRBJ2-3
TGTGCCAGCAGCTCCCTACCCGATCCTAGCACAGATACGCAGTATTTT
CASSSLPDPSTDTQYF
>.|.|TRBV20-1|TRBJ2-5
TGCAGTGTTAAAAAACCCGGAGAGGAGACCCAGTACTTC
CSVKKPGEETQYF
>.|few|TRBV20-1|TRBJ1-1
TGCAGTGCTAACAAGGGGTGGAACACTGAAGCTTTCTTT
CSANKGWNTEAFF
>.|.|TRBV7-2|TRBJ2-3
TGTGCCAGCAGCTCGAGCAGGGTTTCAGATACGCAGTATTTT
CASSSSRVSDTQYF
>.|once|TRBV6-1|TRBJ1-2
TGTGCCAGCAGCAGCAGGGCCTCCCACGTAGATTTCTATGGCTACACCTTC
CASSSRASHVDFYGYTF
>.|many|TRBV29-1|TRBJ2-7
TGCAGCGTTGAGTTGCGCGATGAGCAGTACTTC
CSVELRDEQYF